One and the same sample provided the 14 T cell receptor beta chains below, sequenced in a study of blood T cells in healthy people across ages. With a J-beta primer mix and a sample-barcoded 5' primer, a second PCR ran about 6 to 11 cycles. TCRdb re-analysed the 5' RACE reads in MiXCR, keeping a single row per CDR3 protein. The sample holds 1.5 million to 2 million distinct CDR3 sequences; 28% are singletons and the top ten take 7.7%. The material sequenced was blood. The source of these receptors is a woman aged 25-40 years in good health.

There are a few counts of this clonotype. The chain uses TRBV29-1 and TRBJ2-3, with 9 bases matching TRBD1. The CDR3 is 13 residues long. Germline CDR1 is SQVTM and CDR2 is ANQGSEA. Germline trimming cut 7 bases from V and 5 bases from J; bases unmatched to any gene: 7. The DNA of the CDR3 is TGCAGCGCTATGGGACAGGGACTAGATACGCAGTATTTT. Translation gives CSAMGQGLDTQYF.

This clonotype was found a few times. The chain recombines TRBV20-1 with TRBJ1-2, with 7 bases aligning to TRBD1. This CDR3 region has 14 residues. The germline V gene encodes CDR1 DFQATT and CDR2 SNEGSKA (reference sequence). Trimming took 5 bases from V and 1 from J; bases not matched to a gene: 7. CDR3 protein: CSAGRGGFNYGYTF. CDR3 sequence (DNA): TGCAGTGCTGGCAGGGGGGGGTTTAACTATGGCTACACCTTC.

The chain has TRBV4-1 and TRBJ2-3; 10 bases agree with TRBD2. Germline V gene sequence: CDR1 MGHRA, CDR2 YSYEKL. V lost 4 bases to trimming and J lost 5 bases; unmatched junction nucleotides: 9. The CDR3 totals 16 residues. Written as DNA, the CDR3 is TGCGCCAGCAGCCCTCTACTAGCGGGATTGAAAGATACGCAGTATTTT. This encodes CASSPLLAGLKDTQYF.

This clonotype occurred many times. V gene TRBV7-8 combines with J gene TRBJ1-2, with 7 positions matching TRBD1. Germline CDR1 SGHVS, CDR2 FQNEAQ. Unmatched junction bases numbered 6, after V lost 1 base and J lost 4 bases. The CDR3 covers 15 residues. The CDR3 spells CASSLVEQGPYGYTF. The CDR3 DNA reads as TGTGCCAGCAGCTTAGTAGAACAGGGGCCCTATGGCTACACCTTC.

In this sample, this clonotype turned up a few times. The V call is TRBV20-1, the J call TRBJ2-7; tentative D call: TRBD2 (6 bases). Germline loops: CDR1 DFQATT, CDR2 SNEGSKA (reference sequence). The CDR3 consists of 15 residues. Trimming removed 0 bases from V and 0 bases from J, with 12 bases in between. The CDR3 sequence is CSARETGTASYEQYF. The CDR3 region has the DNA TGCAGTGCTAGAGAAACCGGGACTGCCTCCTACGAGCAGTACTTC.

This clonotype occurred many times. The chain joins TRBV6-6 to TRBJ2-7; the match to TRBD2 covers 10 bases. V lost 3 bases, J lost 6 bases, and 11 bases stayed unmatched. This CDR3 spans 16 amino acids. Germline CDR1 and CDR2: MNHNY and SVGAGI (reference sequence). The CDR3 sequence is CASSYAPGTSVGEQYF. The CDR3 DNA reads TGTGCCAGCAGTTATGCGCCCGGGACTAGCGTCGGCGAGCAGTACTTC.

This clonotype was seen only a few times. The rearrangement uses TRBV29-1 and TRBJ2-7, with D unclear. Germline CDR1 reads SQVTM; CDR2 reads ANQGSEA. V lost 5 bases, J lost 1 base, and 9 bases lay in between. CDR3 length: 12 residues. The CDR3 reads CSVYSQSYEQYF. As DNA, the CDR3 is TGCAGCGTTTACAGCCAGTCCTACGAGCAGTACTTC.

A few counts support this clonotype. J is TRBJ1-3 and V is TRBV9; unclear D gene. The V and J ends lost 3 bases and 0 bases respectively, with 10 bases between them. CDR3 size: 15 residues. The germline gives CDR1 SGDLS, CDR2 YYNGEE. The CDR3 spells CASSAREGSGNTIYF. DNA for the CDR3: TGTGCCAGCAGCGCGAGAGAGGGCTCTGGAAACACCATATATTTT. The full variable domain, in which reference TRBV9 and TRBJ1-3 provide the parts outside the CDR3, is DSGVTQTPKHLITATGQRVTLRCSPRSGDLSVYWYQQSLDQGLQFLIQYYNGEERAKGNILERFSAQQFPDLHSELNLSSLELGDSALYFCASSAREGSGNTIYFGEGSWLTVV.

This sequence joins TRBV9 and TRBJ1-1; D is ambiguous. The CDR3 covers 15 residues. V shed 4 bases and J shed 1 base, with 14 bases lying between them. Germline CDR1 is SGDLS and CDR2 is YYNGEE. In DNA, the CDR3 is TGTGCCAGCAGCCCCCAGCCGTCGGCGAACACTGAAGCTTTCTTT. This encodes CASSPQPSANTEAFF.

In its sample, this clonotype was seen a few times. The chain combines TRBV7-2 with TRBJ1-1, with D unclear. Germline V lookup: CDR1 SGHTA, CDR2 FQGNSA. Trimming pared 5 bases from V and 1 base from J, leaving 5 bases between. This CDR3 is built from 12 residues. CDR3 sequence: CASSRWNTEAFF. For the CDR3, the DNA is TGTGCCAGCAGCAGGTGGAACACTGAAGCTTTCTTT.

J is TRBJ1-3 and V is TRBV20-1; D remains unclear. Germline loops: CDR1 DFQATT, CDR2 SNEGSKA (reference sequence). There are 13 residues in the CDR3. The V gene lost 5 bases and the J gene lost 2 bases, with 10 bases spanning the gap. Here the CDR3 DNA reads TGCAGTGCTCTTAAGGTTCCTGGAAACACCATATATTTT. Translating it yields CSALKVPGNTIYF.

This clonotype was picked up a small number of times. The chain joins TRBV5-1 to TRBJ2-1; D might be TRBD1 or TRBD2, each matching 5 bases. Looked up from germline, CDR1 is SGHRS and CDR2 is YFSETQ. Trimming took 0 bases from V and 4 from J, leaving 17 bases between them. CDR3 length: 17 residues. The CDR3 sequence is CASSLVRWQGAYNEQFF. The CDR3 DNA reads as TGCGCCAGCAGCTTGGTTCGGTGGCAGGGAGCGTACAATGAGCAGTTCTTC. Combining the CDR3 with reference TRBV5-1 and TRBJ2-1 gives the whole variable domain KAGVTQTPRYLIKTRGQQVTLSCSPISGHRSVSWYQQTPGQGLQFLFEYFSETQRNKGNFPGRFSGRQFSNSRSEMNVSTLELGDSALYLCASSLVRWQGAYNEQFFGPGTRLTVL.

The V and J genes are TRBV3-1 and TRBJ2-5; 7 nucleotides line up with TRBD2. V lost 7 bases, J lost 5 bases, and 7 bases stayed unmatched. CDR3 size: 13 residues. Germline lookup yields CDR1 LGHDT and CDR2 YNNKEL (reference sequence). The CDR3 sequence: CASTQGGSETQYF. CDR3 DNA sequence: TGTGCCAGCACCCAGGGAGGGAGCGAGACCCAGTACTTC.

Turning to this clonotype: This may be a read error, as it is one base from a much larger clone. This chain connects TRBV24-1 to TRBJ1-2; TRBD1 might be the D (6 bases). The CDR3 length is 14 residues. The germline gives CDR1 KGHDR, CDR2 SFDVKD. V was clipped by 6 bases and J by 4 bases, with 14 bases between them. The CDR3 sequence is CATSKGGSGYGYTF. Here the CDR3 DNA reads TGTGCCACCAGTAAGGGGGGCTCGGGCTATGGCTACACCTTC.